Presented here are 29 T cell receptor beta chains from one specimen sequenced in a study of identical twins. TCRdb re-analysed the 5' RACE reads in MiXCR, keeping a single row per CDR3 protein. This table has fewer than 350,000 distinct CDR3 sequences, more than 6.5% appearing once. This sample also appeared in a second study, on yellow fever vaccine responses in identical twins.

The specimen was memory (CD45RO+) T cells sorted from blood. The source is a young woman in good health.

The chain employs TRBV5-1 and TRBJ2-3, with 10 bases matching TRBD1. The CDR3 totals 15 residues. Germline V gives CDR1 SGHRS, CDR2 YFSETQ. V lost 3 bases, J lost 4 bases, and 5 bases stayed unmatched. This CDR3 reads CASSSRQGAADTQYF. The CDR3 region has the DNA TGCGCCAGCAGCTCCCGACAGGGGGCGGCAGATACGCAGTATTTT.

This clonotype was counted many times. The gene calls are TRBV12-3 or TRBV12-4 and TRBJ1-6; D gene unclear. CDR3 length equals 14 residues. With 3 bases removed from V and 6 bases from J, the gap between germline ends came to 9 bases. CDR3 sequence reads: CASSLYRTNSPLHF. CDR3 in DNA: TGTGCCAGCAGTTTGTACAGAACTAATTCACCCCTCCACTTT.

This clonotype was seen ten or more times. The V call is TRBV14, the J call TRBJ2-3, with D perhaps TRBD2 (5 bases). Trimming removed 2 bases at V and 0 bases at J, with 15 bases between. CDR3 length equals 17 residues. In germline, CDR1 is SGHDN, CDR2 FVKESK. DNA of the CDR3: TGTGCCAGCAGCCAAAACCGGGGAAGCACCAGCACAGATACGCAGTATTTT. The encoded protein is CASSQNRGSTSTDTQYF.

This clonotype was seen only a few times. The chain joins TRBV5-1 to TRBJ2-1, with 10 bases aligning to TRBD2. The CDR3 covers 17 residues. CDR1 is SGHRS, CDR2 YFSETQ, per germline. V lost 2 bases to trimming and J lost 9 bases; unmatched junction nucleotides: 14. The DNA for the CDR3 is TGCGCCAGCAGCTTTTCACCTGCCGGGACTAGCGTGGGTGAGCAGTTCTTC. Residues: CASSFSPAGTSVGEQFF.

This clonotype was detected only a few times. This rearrangement joins TRBV5-1 to TRBJ1-4; tentative D call: TRBD1 (6 bases). Germline assignment: CDR1 SGHRS and CDR2 YFSETQ. This CDR3 spans 15 amino acids. V was trimmed by 7 bases and J by 3 bases, leaving 16 bases between them. The CDR3 spells CASAPQGQANEKLFF. The CDR3 coding sequence is TGCGCCAGCGCCCCGCAGGGGCAGGCTAATGAAAAACTGTTTTTT.

This clonotype was found a few times. The genes are TRBV14 and TRBJ2-1; 15 bases agree with TRBD2. V trimming: 4 bases; J trimming: 0 bases; junction bases outside the gene matches: 4. Germline values: CDR1 SGHDN, CDR2 FVKESK. The CDR3 is 18 amino acids. CDR3: CASSPPGLAGGSYNEQFF. CDR3 DNA: TGTGCCAGCAGCCCTCCGGGACTAGCGGGAGGCTCCTACAATGAGCAGTTCTTC.

The chain couples TRBV2 to TRBJ1-1; the D gene is possibly TRBD1 (6 bases). Looked up from germline, CDR1 is SNHLY and CDR2 is FYNNEI. The CDR3 spans 14 residues. The V gene lost 8 bases and the J gene lost 0 bases, with 13 bases spanning the gap. The chain's CDR3 is CASLQDRVNTEAFF. CDR3 DNA sequence: TGTGCCAGCTTACAGGACAGAGTGAACACTGAAGCTTTCTTT.

This clonotype was detected only a few times. The chain uses TRBV2 and TRBJ2-3, with 10 bases fitting TRBD2. This CDR3 has 15 amino acids. V was pared by 7 bases and J by 3 bases, with 7 bases of the junction left unmatched. CDR1 and CDR2 from the germline V gene are SNHLY and FYNNEI. CDR3 sequence reads: CASTPSGGTTDTQYF. As DNA, the CDR3 is TGTGCCAGCACCCCTAGCGGGGGCACTACAGATACGCAGTATTTT.

This clonotype was recorded a few times. The V and J genes are TRBV24-1 and TRBJ2-1; TRBD2 aligns across 7 bases. The germline V gene has CDR1 KGHDR and CDR2 SFDVKD. After removal of 4 bases from V and 8 bases from J, the junction contained 13 bases not matched to a gene. This CDR3 has 16 amino acids. The CDR3 DNA is TGTGCCACCAGTGACCGGGGGACTACTCCTCCAGATGAGCAGTTCTTC. This codes for CATSDRGTTPPDEQFF.

The rearrangement links TRBV19 to TRBJ2-3, with TRBD1 as a possible D gene (6 bases). The CDR3 consists of 15 residues. The germline V gene has CDR1 LNHDA and CDR2 SQIVND (reference sequence). V lost 3 bases and J 2 bases, leaving 12 bases between the germline ends. The CDR3 loop reads CASSIWGHDTDTQYF. The DNA of the CDR3 is TGTGCCAGTAGTATTTGGGGGCACGACACAGATACGCAGTATTTT. Full variable domain (remainder filled in from reference TRBV19 and TRBJ2-3): DGGITQSPKYLFRKEGQNVTLSCEQNLNHDAMYWYRQDPGQGLRLIYYSQIVNDFQKGDIAEGYSVSREKKESFPLTVTSAQKNPTAFYLCASSIWGHDTDTQYFGPGTRLTVL.

This clonotype was picked up a small number of times. This chain connects TRBV15 to TRBJ1-2; a weak D match, TRBD1 (5 bases). V lost 4 bases and J lost 0, with 9 bases in between. CDR1 is LNHNV and CDR2 is YYDKDF in the germline V gene (reference sequence). The CDR3 has 14 amino acids. CDR3 amino acids: CATSIARANYGYTF. CDR3 sequence (DNA): TGTGCCACCAGCATCGCCAGGGCTAACTATGGCTACACCTTC.

This clonotype was detected a few times. The chain couples TRBV12-3 or TRBV12-4 to TRBJ2-2; 13 bases agree with TRBD2. The CDR3 is 16 residues long. Trimming at V came to 5 bases and at J to 7 bases, leaving 7 bases not matched to a gene. CDR3 residues: CASSITSGGAGGELFF. The CDR3 DNA follows: TGTGCCAGCAGTATCACTAGCGGGGGGGCTGGCGGGGAGCTGTTTTTT.

The chain joins TRBV10-3 to TRBJ2-5, with D perhaps TRBD2 (7 bases). Germline-derived CDR1 and CDR2 are ENHRY and SYGVKD. CDR3 length: 15 residues. The V end lost 3 bases, the J end lost 4 bases, and 15 bases lay between the germline ends. The CDR3 DNA sequence: TGTGCCATCAGTGACTTGGGGGGGCGACGAGAGACCCAGTACTTC. This encodes CAISDLGGRRETQYF.

This clonotype was counted at least ten times. The chain couples TRBV27 to TRBJ1-6, with D unclear. CDR1 is MNHEY, CDR2 SMNVEV, per germline (reference sequence). Trimming shortened V by 3 bases and J by 4 bases, and 4 bases separated the two germline ends. This CDR3 has 13 residues. The CDR3 loop reads CASSFGYNSPLHF. CDR3 coding DNA: TGTGCCAGCAGTTTTGGTTATAATTCACCCCTCCACTTT.

The chain uses TRBV29-1 and TRBJ2-5; D perhaps matches TRBD1 (5 bases). Trimming removed 4 bases from V and 7 bases from J, with 13 bases in between. CDR1 is SQVTM and CDR2 is ANQGSEA in the germline V gene. The CDR3 sequence is 12 residues long. CDR3 DNA: TGCAGCGTTGTTAGCAGGGCAGGGACCCAGTACTTC. Protein product: CSVVSRAGTQYF.

CDR3 sequence: CASSRKTHNEQFF. DNA of the CDR3: TGTGCCAGCAGTAGAAAGACCCACAATGAGCAGTTCTTC. V and J are TRBV6-1 and TRBJ2-1; no definite D call. CDR1 and CDR2 from the germline V gene are MNHNS and SASEGT. The CDR3 has 13 amino acids. The V gene lost 5 bases and the J gene lost 5 bases, with 10 bases spanning the gap.

This clonotype was recorded many times. The chain recombines TRBV10-3 with TRBJ2-3; D possibly matches TRBD1 or TRBD2 (5 bases each). CDR1 is ENHRY and CDR2 is SYGVKD in the germline V gene. Trimming removed 2 bases at V and 0 bases at J, with 15 bases between. The CDR3 runs to 17 residues. CDR3 DNA sequence: TGTGCCATCAGTGAGGGGGCAGGGAGCAGCAGCACAGATACGCAGTATTTT. It specifies CAISEGAGSSSTDTQYF.

This clonotype was counted at least ten times. The chain couples TRBV5-1 to TRBJ2-2; the D gene could be TRBD1 or TRBD2 (5 bases each). Trimming cost V 1 base and J 1 base, with 11 bases left between them. From germline, CDR1 is SGHRS and CDR2 YFSETQ. The CDR3 is 16 amino acids. CDR3: CASSLLGPGNTGELFF. The CDR3 DNA follows: TGCGCCAGCAGCTTGTTGGGACCGGGGAACACCGGGGAGCTGTTTTTT.

This clonotype has ten or more counts. The chain has TRBV20-1 and TRBJ1-5, with 10 bases matching TRBD1. The CDR3 is made up of 16 amino acids. Germline CDR1 and CDR2: DFQATT and SNEGSKA (reference sequence). Trimming cost V 3 bases and J 7 bases; bases outside gene matches: 12. The DNA of the CDR3 is TGCAGTGCTAGTGCGGGGACAGGGGTTGGTCGGCAGCCCCAGCATTTT. Translation gives CSASAGTGVGRQPQHF.

The rearrangement joins TRBV4-1 to TRBJ2-5; D unclear. This CDR3 comprises 14 residues. Germline values: CDR1 MGHRA, CDR2 YSYEKL. The V end was cut by 0 bases, the J end by 5 bases, with 10 bases between. The CDR3 DNA is TGCGCCAGCAGCCAAGATGGGCAGCGCGAGACCCAGTACTTC. The encoded protein is CASSQDGQRETQYF.

This clonotype turned up a few times. The J gene is TRBJ1-1, the V gene TRBV15; no definite D call. V lost 2 bases and J lost 1, with 8 bases in between. The V gene's germline CDR1 is LNHNV and CDR2 YYDKDF (reference sequence). This CDR3 is built from 14 residues. CDR3 loop: CATSRNGPNTEAFF. DNA for the CDR3: TGTGCCACCAGCAGAAACGGGCCGAACACTGAAGCTTTCTTT.

At least ten counts were recorded for this clonotype. This chain links TRBV27 with TRBJ2-5; TRBD2 agrees at 10 bases. V shed 3 bases, J shed 5 bases, and the junction held 12 bases outside the gene matches. The germline V gene encodes CDR1 MNHEY and CDR2 SMNVEV (reference sequence). The CDR3 contains 17 residues. The CDR3 DNA reads as TGTGCCAGCAGTTTTCAGGCTAGCGGGAGTCGAGGGGAGACCCAGTACTTC. Protein product: CASSFQASGSRGETQYF.

V usage is TRBV6-1 and J usage is TRBJ2-7, with 10 bases that match TRBD1. The CDR3 contains 15 residues. V shed 6 bases, J shed 3 bases, and the junction held 8 bases outside the gene matches. In germline, CDR1 is MNHNS, CDR2 SASEGT. The CDR3 loop is CASRPRQGAFYEQYF. CDR3 coding DNA: TGTGCCAGCAGGCCCAGACAGGGGGCCTTCTACGAGCAGTACTTC.

This rearrangement joins TRBV10-1 to TRBJ2-5; D is unresolved. V was shortened by 0 bases and J by 5 bases, with 10 bases between the two germline ends. Germline-derived CDR1 and CDR2 are WNHNN and SYGVQD (reference sequence). CDR3 length: 14 residues. The CDR3, as DNA: TGCGCCAGCAGTGAGTCTCCAGCTGTGGAGACCCAGTACTTC. Protein sequence: CASSESPAVETQYF.

This clonotype showed up just a few times. The rearrangement links TRBV7-6 to TRBJ2-3; maybe TRBD1 (6 bases). This CDR3 is 16 amino acids long. V was cut by 7 bases and J by 0 bases, with 17 bases left in between. The germline V gene has CDR1 SGHVS and CDR2 FNYEAQ. CDR3 protein: CASKTGTPLSTDTQYF. The CDR3 nucleotides read TGTGCCAGCAAGACAGGAACTCCTCTTAGCACAGATACGCAGTATTTT.

This clonotype was found a few times. This chain's CDR3 is CASSTLAGGTYEQYF. The CDR3 nucleotides read TGTGCCAGCAGTACACTAGCGGGAGGGACCTACGAGCAGTACTTC. This chain joins TRBV12-3 or TRBV12-4 and TRBJ2-7; 13 bases map to TRBD2. This CDR3 region has 15 residues. The J segment lost 2 bases and the V segment lost 5 bases, leaving 3 bases of the junction unmatched.

This clonotype was picked up a small number of times. The CDR3 DNA sequence: TGTGCCAGCAGCTCGGGCCTGCAACAAGGCACAGATACGCAGTATTTT. This sequence encodes CASSSGLQQGTDTQYF. The V and J genes are TRBV5-4 and TRBJ2-3, with D uncertain. Trimming pared 3 bases from V and 1 base from J, leaving 15 bases between. Germline loops: CDR1 SGHNT, CDR2 YYREEE (reference sequence). The CDR3 runs 16 residues.

This clonotype was picked up many times. The chain links TRBV12-3 or TRBV12-4 to TRBJ2-7; 10 positions match TRBD2. The CDR3 is made up of 14 amino acids. V lost 4 bases to trimming and J lost 6 bases; unmatched junction nucleotides: 6. Here the CDR3 DNA reads TGTGCCAGCAGTTATGCTAGCGGGAGTTCCGAGCAGTACTTC. This translates into CASSYASGSSEQYF.

The sample holds many counts of this clonotype. The chain has TRBV10-3 and TRBJ2-3; tentatively, D is TRBD1 or TRBD2 (5 bases each). Trimming took 8 bases from V and 3 from J, leaving 21 bases between them. This CDR3 contains 16 residues. From germline, CDR1 is ENHRY and CDR2 SYGVKD. The DNA of the CDR3 is TGTGCCATCCAAGCGGTGGCAGGGTCAGGGACAGATACGCAGTATTTT. It is translated as CAIQAVAGSGTDTQYF.